These 25 T cell receptor beta chains share one sample of origin, sequenced in a study of blood T cell repertoires in COVID-19. Measured with immunoSEQ multiplex PCR; TCRdb has only the in-frame clones, and not every one. Of about 300,000 clones in the sample, approximately 89% were seen once. Sequencing was carried out using peripheral blood. These receptors were obtained from a woman aged 25 to 39 with COVID-19, enrolled during active disease.

V gene TRBV11-2 combines with J gene TRBJ1-2, with a tentative D call TRBD1 (5 bases). Looked up from germline, CDR1 is SGHAT and CDR2 is FQNNGV. V lost 7 bases and J 8 bases, leaving 26 bases between the germline ends. CDR3 length: 16 residues. CDR3 protein: CASTPPPGLHFGGYTF. DNA of the CDR3: TGTGCCAGCACCCCACCTCCAGGGCTCCATTTTGGGGGCTACACCTTC.

The V gene is TRBV19, the J gene TRBJ1-1, with 9 bases aligning to TRBD1. The CDR3 consists of 14 residues. Germline CDR1 is LNHDA and CDR2 is SQIVND (reference sequence). The V segment lost 0 bases and the J segment 9 bases; nucleotides outside the gene matches: 5. The CDR3 reads CASSIDRGTGKAFF. The CDR3 nucleotides are TGTGCCAGTAGTATAGATCGGGGGACAGGGAAAGCTTTCTTT. The full variable domain, in which reference TRBV19 and TRBJ1-1 provide the parts outside the CDR3, is DGGITQSPKYLFRKEGQNVTLSCEQNLNHDAMYWYRQDPGQGLRLIYYSQIVNDFQKGDIAEGYSVSREKKESFPLTVTSAQKNPTAFYLCASSIDRGTGKAFFGQGTRLTVV.

The chain uses TRBV7-6 and TRBJ2-2, with D tentatively TRBD1 (5 bases). Germline V gives CDR1 SGHVS, CDR2 FNYEAQ. The CDR3 is 15 amino acids. V lost 5 bases and J 4 bases, leaving 14 bases between the germline ends. CDR3 DNA sequence: TGTGCCAGCAGCCCCGTAGGGGCTGGCACCGGGGAGCTGTTTTTT. Translated: CASSPVGAGTGELFF.

This chain links TRBV27 with TRBJ2-1; 7 bases align to TRBD2. The V segment lost 4 bases and the J segment 6 bases; nucleotides outside the gene matches: 3. Germline V gene data show CDR1 as MNHEY and CDR2 as SMNVEV (reference sequence). The CDR3 runs 13 residues. CDR3 nucleotides: TGTGCCAGCAGTTCGGGGGGACCCAATGAGCAGTTCTTC. Translating it yields CASSSGGPNEQFF.

The V call is TRBV7-2, the J call TRBJ1-3, with a weak D call TRBD1 (6 bases). Trimming cost V 5 bases and J 2 bases, with 13 bases left between them. CDR3 length: 15 amino acids. Germline V gene data show CDR1 as SGHTA and CDR2 as FQGNSA. CDR3 in amino acids: CASSGLGGPGNTIYF. The DNA of the CDR3 is TGTGCCAGCAGCGGACTGGGGGGGCCTGGAAACACCATATATTTT.

This chain uses TRBV5-1 with TRBJ2-2, with D possibly TRBD1 on 6 matching bases. From germline, CDR1 is SGHRS and CDR2 YFSETQ. The CDR3 loop spans 14 amino acids. With 3 bases removed from V and 5 bases from J, the gap between germline ends came to 11 bases. The CDR3 region has the DNA TGCGCCAGCAGCTCGGACAGAACTACCGGGGAGCTGTTTTTT. Translated, it gives CASSSDRTTGELFF.

This chain connects TRBV15 to TRBJ1-1; D call uncertain. Trimming took off 5 bases at V and 5 bases at J, with 21 bases between the two ends. The CDR3 is 16 amino acids. CDR1 and CDR2 (germline): LNHNV, YYDKDF (reference sequence). CDR3 bases: TGTGCCACCAGCGACCGCGGTACGGGATTTAGAACTGAAGCTTTCTTT. Translating gives CATSDRGTGFRTEAFF. The full variable domain, completed using reference TRBV15 and TRBJ1-1, is DAMVIQNPRYQVTQFGKPVTLSCSQTLNHNVMYWYQQKSSQAPKLLFHYYDKDFNNEADTPDNFQSRRPNTSFCFLDIRSPGLGDTAMYLCATSDRGTGFRTEAFFGQGTRLTVV.

The chain employs TRBV2 and TRBJ1-6, with 10 bases aligning to TRBD1. With 11 bases clipped from V and 6 bases from J, the junction kept 10 bases outside the gene matches. The CDR3 loop spans 15 amino acids. Germline V CDR1 and CDR2: SNHLY, FYNNEI. The CDR3 spells CAGSVGTGANSPLHF. The CDR3 nucleotides are TGTGCCGGCTCAGTCGGGACAGGGGCTAATTCACCCCTCCACTTT.

The J gene is TRBJ1-1, the V gene TRBV27; maybe TRBD1 (5 bases). Germline CDR1 and CDR2: MNHEY and SMNVEV (reference sequence). Deletions cut 6 bases from V and 0 bases from J, with 8 bases between. The CDR3 extends over 13 amino acids. The CDR3 nucleotides are TGTGCCAGCAGCAGGGTCTTGAACACTGAAGCTTTCTTT. Amino acids: CASSRVLNTEAFF.

V and J are TRBV2 and TRBJ2-4; TRBD2 is a possible D gene (6 bases). Trimming shortened V by 8 bases and J by 0 bases, and 14 bases separated the two germline ends. Germline V CDR1 and CDR2: SNHLY, FYNNEI. The CDR3 runs 15 residues. The CDR3 spells CASGGTVIAKNIQYF. The CDR3 bases are TGTGCCAGCGGGGGGACCGTAATAGCCAAAAACATTCAGTACTTC.

The CDR3 is CASSQGTVTWVGQETQYF. The CDR3 DNA sequence: TGTGCCAGCAGCCAAGGTACAGTTACTTGGGTCGGCCAAGAGACCCAGTACTTC. This chain links TRBV14 with TRBJ2-5; no clear D gene. The CDR3 totals 18 residues. With 1 base removed from V and 1 base from J, the gap between germline ends came to 19 bases. Germline CDR1 SGHDN, CDR2 FVKESK.

V usage is TRBV19 and J usage is TRBJ1-2; 10 positions match TRBD1. The CDR3 loop spans 14 amino acids. V dropped 5 bases and J dropped 4; count of bases not matched to a gene: 4. Per the germline V gene, CDR1 is LNHDA and CDR2 is SQIVND (reference sequence). CDR3 sequence: CASSGTGASYGYTF. CDR3 bases: TGTGCCAGTAGTGGGACAGGGGCCTCCTATGGCTACACCTTC.

With respect to this clone: Other DNA sequences from this sample encode an identical CDR3 as well. This chain connects TRBV19 to TRBJ2-3, with a weak D call TRBD2 (7 bases). Germline CDR1 LNHDA, CDR2 SQIVND (reference sequence). The ends were cut back, 4 bases at V and 0 bases at J, with 11 bases in the middle. CDR3 length: 15 amino acids. Written as DNA, the CDR3 is TGTGCCAGTAGTAGAAGCGGGACAAGCACAGATACGCAGTATTTT. This sequence encodes CASSRSGTSTDTQYF.

The chain couples TRBV7-2 to TRBJ1-2; D might be TRBD1 (5 bases). CDR1 SGHTA and CDR2 FQGNSA come from the germline V gene. The CDR3 has 15 residues. V lost 0 bases and J 6 bases, leaving 14 bases between the germline ends. CDR3: CASSLATGQVDGYTF. The CDR3 DNA reads as TGTGCCAGCAGCTTAGCCACAGGCCAGGTGGATGGCTACACCTTC.

The rearrangement uses TRBV7-9 and TRBJ1-1; D unresolved. Trimming pared 7 bases from V and 6 bases from J, leaving 9 bases between. The CDR3 runs to 11 residues. Per germline, CDR1 SEHNR and CDR2 FQNEAQ (reference sequence). The chain's CDR3 is CASNYLSEAFF. CDR3 coding DNA: TGTGCCAGCAACTATTTGTCTGAAGCTTTCTTT. The full variable domain, in which reference TRBV7-9 and TRBJ1-1 provide the parts outside the CDR3, is DTGVSQNPRHKITKRGQNVTFRCDPISEHNRLYWYRQTLGQGPEFLTYFQNEAQLEKSRLLSDRFSAERPKGSFSTLEIQRTEQGDSAMYLCASNYLSEAFFGQGTRLTVV.

With respect to this clone: This specimen includes other DNA sequences encoding the same CDR3. This sequence joins TRBV7-2 and TRBJ1-1; 7 bases map to TRBD1. Germline V gene lookup returns CDR1 SGHTA and CDR2 FQGNSA. This CDR3 spans 14 amino acids. V lost 4 bases, J lost 1 base, and 3 bases stayed unmatched. The CDR3, as DNA: TGTGCCAGCAGCTCGGGACAGACGAACACTGAAGCTTTCTTT. Translating it yields CASSSGQTNTEAFF.

V is TRBV18 and J is TRBJ2-4; 7 bases map to TRBD2. From germline, CDR1 is KGHSH and CDR2 LQKENI. The J segment lost 7 bases and the V segment lost 2 bases, leaving 8 bases of the junction unmatched. The CDR3 totals 15 residues. The CDR3 is CASSPNVGGLNIQYF. CDR3 DNA: TGTGCCAGCTCACCAAACGTGGGAGGGTTGAACATTCAGTACTTC.

The CDR3 region is CASKARNEKLFF. The CDR3 coding sequence is TGTGCCAGCAAGGCCAGGAATGAAAAACTGTTTTTT. V usage is TRBV2 and J usage is TRBJ1-4; the D is unclear. This CDR3 is 12 amino acids long. CDR1 is SNHLY, CDR2 FYNNEI, per germline. V lost 7 bases and J 5 bases, leaving 8 bases between the germline ends.

The genes are TRBV5-6 and TRBJ2-7, with D perhaps matching TRBD1 (6 bases). CDR1 is SGHDT, CDR2 YYEEEE, per germline. CDR3 length: 16 residues. V shed 5 bases and J shed 2 bases, with 20 bases lying between them. The CDR3 here is CASRTVIRQEPYEQYF. The CDR3 DNA follows: TGTGCCAGCAGAACCGTTATTCGACAGGAGCCCTACGAGCAGTACTTC. Filled out from reference TRBV5-6 and TRBJ2-7, the complete variable domain reads DAGVTQSPTHLIKTRGQQVTLRCSPKSGHDTVSWYQQALGQGPQFIFQYYEEEERQRGNFPDRFSGHQFPNYSSELNVNALLLGDSALYLCASRTVIRQEPYEQYFGPGTRLTVT.

This chain joins TRBV6-6 and TRBJ2-7; TRBD2 aligns across 7 bases. This CDR3 has 14 residues. Germline CDR1 and CDR2: MNHNY and SVGAGI (reference sequence). Germline trimming cut 1 base from V and 5 bases from J; bases unmatched to any gene: 5. This chain's CDR3 is CASSYLGGNNEQYV. The CDR3 region has the DNA TGTGCCAGCAGTTACTTGGGGGGGAATAACGAGCAGTACGTC.

V usage is TRBV2 and J usage is TRBJ1-5; 12 bases map to TRBD1. Looked up from germline, CDR1 is SNHLY and CDR2 is FYNNEI. The CDR3 runs 16 residues. Trimming at V came to 6 bases and at J to 6 bases, leaving 9 bases not matched to a gene. CDR3 DNA sequence: TGTGCCAGCAGGCAAAACCCGGGACAGGGGGCTCAGCCCCAGCATTTT. Translated: CASRQNPGQGAQPQHF.

This chain uses TRBV28 with TRBJ1-5; TRBD1 is a possible D gene (5 bases). This CDR3 contains 14 residues. V was clipped by 8 bases and J by 7 bases, with 18 bases between them. Per the germline V gene, CDR1 is MDHEN and CDR2 is SYDVKM. DNA of the CDR3: TGTGCCAGCCGTAACTCGGGACTCAGCCAGCCCCAGCATTTT. Residues: CASRNSGLSQPQHF.

This chain joins TRBV27 and TRBJ2-7; D might be TRBD2 (5 bases). CDR3 size: 13 residues. Per germline, CDR1 MNHEY and CDR2 SMNVEV (reference sequence). The V gene lost 3 bases and the J gene lost 1 base, with 7 bases spanning the gap. The CDR3 DNA reads TGTGCCAGCAGTTTTTCGGGGTCCTACGAGCAGTACTTC. It specifies CASSFSGSYEQYF.

The CDR3 nucleotides read TGTGCCAGCAGCGCAATCAGGGAGGAAGAGACCCAGTACTTC. This sequence encodes CASSAIREEETQYF. This chain joins TRBV11-3 and TRBJ2-5; D possibly corresponds to TRBD2 (6 bases). In germline, CDR1 is SGHNT, CDR2 YENEEA. The CDR3 is 14 residues long. V was shortened by 5 bases and J by 3 bases, with 13 bases between the two germline ends. Full variable domain (remainder filled in from reference TRBV11-3 and TRBJ2-5): EAGVVQSPRYKIIEKKQPVAFWCNPISGHNTLYWYLQNLGQGPELLIRYENEEAVDDSQLPKDRFSAERLKGVDSTLKIQPAELGDSAVYLCASSAIREEETQYFGPGTRLLVL.

This clone was seen once. V gene TRBV15 combines with J gene TRBJ1-5, with 8 bases that match TRBD1. CDR1 is LNHNV, CDR2 YYDKDF, per germline (reference sequence). V dropped 7 bases and J dropped 3; count of bases not matched to a gene: 8. The length of the CDR3 is 15 residues. CDR3 DNA sequence: TGTGCCACCACCGCGGACAGGGCGGCCAATCAGCCCCAGCATTTT. Its translation is CATTADRAANQPQHF.